This T cell receptor beta chain stems from a study of a mutant IDH1 vaccine in newly diagnosed glioma. Study in general: Vaccinations, eight in total, occurred in weeks 1, 3, 5, 7, 11, 15, 19, 23. Once 4-6 weeks had passed after radiotherapy alone, vaccination started, or it started with temozolomide cycles. The treated population exhibited a male proportion of 62.5%, a female proportion of about 38%, and a mean age of about 40 years.

Here immunoSEQ multiplex PCR was the method, and the copy in TCRdb shows in-frame clones only, minus some. The data show 30,000 to 35,000 clones, roughly 90% seen once. CDR1 and CDR2 (germline): MNHGY, SVAAGI. The CDR3 is made up of 14 amino acids. V lost 2 bases and J lost 3, with 10 bases in between. General observations from the study: Roughly 92% of patients showed vaccine-induced immune responses across multiple MHC alleles.

This clone was counted only a few times. Its antigen is not known. Documented time point: week 11, during vaccination. Vaccination comprised doses that each held 300 ug of mutant IDH1 20-mer peptide, plus topical imiquimod. Sequenced here: PBMCs, sampled from a glioma patient whose treatment included an IDH1 peptide vaccine. The sequence was obtained from a man between 18 and 35 years old with glioma. The V call is TRBV6-9, the J call TRBJ1-2, with a possible D match to TRBD1 (5 bases). The CDR3 nucleotides read TGTGCCAGCAGTTATAATTCAGGGTACTATGGCTACACCTTC. It encodes CASSYNSGYYGYTF.